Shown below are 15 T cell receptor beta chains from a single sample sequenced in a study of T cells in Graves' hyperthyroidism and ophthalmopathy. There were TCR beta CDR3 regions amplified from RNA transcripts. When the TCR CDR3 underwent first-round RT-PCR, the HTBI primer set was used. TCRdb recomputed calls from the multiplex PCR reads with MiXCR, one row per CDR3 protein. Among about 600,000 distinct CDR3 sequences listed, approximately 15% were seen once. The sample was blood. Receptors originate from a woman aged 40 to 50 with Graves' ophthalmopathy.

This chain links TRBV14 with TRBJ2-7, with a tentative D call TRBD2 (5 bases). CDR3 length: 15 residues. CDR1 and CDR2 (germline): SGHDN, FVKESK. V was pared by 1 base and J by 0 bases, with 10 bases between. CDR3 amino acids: CASSQVGGFSYEQYF. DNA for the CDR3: TGTGCCAGCAGCCAAGTTGGAGGATTCTCCTACGAGCAGTACTTC.

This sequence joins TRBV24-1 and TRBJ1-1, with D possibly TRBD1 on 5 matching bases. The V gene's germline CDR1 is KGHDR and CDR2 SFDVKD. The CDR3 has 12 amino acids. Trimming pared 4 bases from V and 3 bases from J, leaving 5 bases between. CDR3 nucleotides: TGTGCCACCAGTGAGGGGGACACTGAAGCTTTCTTT. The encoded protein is CATSEGDTEAFF.

The CDR3 nucleotides read TGTGCCAGCAGTTACAAGCGGGAAGGAGCCGGGGAGCTGTTTTTT. Translating it yields CASSYKREGAGELFF. J is TRBJ2-2 and V is TRBV27; 7 positions match TRBD2. The CDR3 contains 15 residues. Looked up from germline, CDR1 is MNHEY and CDR2 is SMNVEV (reference sequence). V dropped 4 bases and J dropped 6; count of bases not matched to a gene: 8.

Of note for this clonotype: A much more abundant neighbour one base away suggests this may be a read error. The CDR3 bases are TGTGCCAGCAGTTTGGATCGGGACGGCAATGAGCAGTTCTTC. It yields the protein CASSLDRDGNEQFF. This chain uses TRBV12-3 or TRBV12-4 with TRBJ2-1; either TRBD1 or TRBD2 may supply D (5 bases each). Trimming shortened V by 3 bases and J by 6 bases, and 12 bases separated the two germline ends. The CDR3 spans 14 residues.

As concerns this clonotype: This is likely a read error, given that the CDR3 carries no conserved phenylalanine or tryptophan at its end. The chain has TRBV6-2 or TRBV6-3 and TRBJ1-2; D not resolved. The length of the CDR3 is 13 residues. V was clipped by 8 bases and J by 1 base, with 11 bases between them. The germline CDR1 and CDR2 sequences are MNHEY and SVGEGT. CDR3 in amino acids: CASAKQDNYGYTS. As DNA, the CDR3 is TGTGCCAGCGCCAAGCAAGATAACTATGGCTACACCTCC.

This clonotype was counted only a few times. The CDR3 loop is CASSHYASTDTQYF. The CDR3 DNA follows: TGTGCCAGCAGCCACTACGCTAGCACAGATACGCAGTATTTT. The chain links TRBV3-1 to TRBJ2-3, with D uncertain. This CDR3 region has 14 residues. CDR1 and CDR2 from the germline V gene are LGHDT and YNNKEL (reference sequence). Trimming stripped 3 bases from V and 0 bases from J, with 7 bases between.

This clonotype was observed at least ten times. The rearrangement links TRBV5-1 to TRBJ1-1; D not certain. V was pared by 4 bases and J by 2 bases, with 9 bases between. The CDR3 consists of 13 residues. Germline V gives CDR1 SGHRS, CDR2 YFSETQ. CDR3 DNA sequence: TGCGCCAGCAGCGTGGGGAAAAACACTGAAGCTTTCTTT. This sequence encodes CASSVGKNTEAFF.

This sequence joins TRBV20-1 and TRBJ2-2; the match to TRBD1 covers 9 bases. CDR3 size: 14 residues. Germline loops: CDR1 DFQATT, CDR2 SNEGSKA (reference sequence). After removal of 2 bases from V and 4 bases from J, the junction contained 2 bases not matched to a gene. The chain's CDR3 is CSARRTGATGELFF. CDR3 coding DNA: TGCAGTGCTAGAAGGACAGGGGCCACCGGGGAGCTGTTTTTT.

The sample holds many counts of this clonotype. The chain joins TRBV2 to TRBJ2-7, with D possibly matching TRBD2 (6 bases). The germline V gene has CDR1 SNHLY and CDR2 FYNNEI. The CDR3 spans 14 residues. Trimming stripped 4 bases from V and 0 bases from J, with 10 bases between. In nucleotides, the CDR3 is TGTGCCAGCAGTGCGGAGGGGAGCTCCTACGAGCAGTACTTC. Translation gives CASSAEGSSYEQYF. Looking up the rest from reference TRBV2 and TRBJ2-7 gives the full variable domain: EPEVTQTPSHQVTQMGQEVILRCVPISNHLYFYWYRQILGQKVEFLVSFYNNEISEKSEIFDDQFSVERPDGSNFTLKIRSTKLEDSAMYFCASSAEGSSYEQYFGPGTRLTVT.

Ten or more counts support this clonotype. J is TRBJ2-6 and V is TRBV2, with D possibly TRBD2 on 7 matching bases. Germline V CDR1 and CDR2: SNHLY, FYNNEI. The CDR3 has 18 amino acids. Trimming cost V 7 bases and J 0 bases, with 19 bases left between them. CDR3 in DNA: TGTGCCAGCAATCCTAAACGGGCGGGGGCCTCTGGGGCCAACGTCCTGACTTTC. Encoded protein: CASNPKRAGASGANVLTF.

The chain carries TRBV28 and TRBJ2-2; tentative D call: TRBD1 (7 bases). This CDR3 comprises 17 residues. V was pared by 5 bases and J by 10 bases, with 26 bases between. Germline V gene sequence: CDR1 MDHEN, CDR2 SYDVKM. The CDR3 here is CASSPRGTANTGEELFF. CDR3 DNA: TGTGCCAGCAGTCCTCGGGGGACAGCGAACACCGGGGAGGAGCTGTTTTTT.

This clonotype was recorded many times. The CDR3 sequence is CAWSVARTSGAYNEQFF. The CDR3 DNA sequence: TGTGCCTGGAGTGTAGCCCGGACTAGCGGGGCCTACAATGAGCAGTTCTTC. The rearrangement joins TRBV30 to TRBJ2-1; 12 bases align to TRBD2. The germline gives CDR1 GTSNPN, CDR2 SVGIG (reference sequence). Unmatched junction bases numbered 5, after V lost 0 bases and J lost 2 bases. The CDR3 runs to 17 residues. Looking up the rest from reference TRBV30 and TRBJ2-1 gives the full variable domain: SQTIHQWPATLVQPVGSPLSLECTVEGTSNPNLYWYRQAAGRGLQLLFYSVGIGQISSEVPQNLSASRPQDRQFILSSKKLLLSDSGFYLCAWSVARTSGAYNEQFFGPGTRLTVL.

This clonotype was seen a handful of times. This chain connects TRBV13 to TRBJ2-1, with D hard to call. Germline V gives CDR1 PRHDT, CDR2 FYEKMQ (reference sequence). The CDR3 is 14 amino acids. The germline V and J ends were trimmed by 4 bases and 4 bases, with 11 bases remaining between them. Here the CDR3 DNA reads TGTGCCAGCAGCTCCTTGGAATTATACAATGAGCAGTTCTTC. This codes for CASSSLELYNEQFF. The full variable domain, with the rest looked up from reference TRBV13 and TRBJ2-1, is AAGVIQSPRHLIKEKRETATLKCYPIPRHDTVYWYQQGPGQDPQFLISFYEKMQSDKGSIPDRFSAQQFSDYHSELNMSSLELGDSALYFCASSSLELYNEQFFGPGTRLTVL.

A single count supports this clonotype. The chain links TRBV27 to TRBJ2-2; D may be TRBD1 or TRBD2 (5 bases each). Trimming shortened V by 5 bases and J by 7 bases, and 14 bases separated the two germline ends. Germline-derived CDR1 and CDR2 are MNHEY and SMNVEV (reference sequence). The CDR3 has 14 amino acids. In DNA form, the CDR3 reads TGTGCCAGCAGTGAGGGCAGGGTGGGCGGGGAGCTGTTTTTT. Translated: CASSEGRVGGELFF.

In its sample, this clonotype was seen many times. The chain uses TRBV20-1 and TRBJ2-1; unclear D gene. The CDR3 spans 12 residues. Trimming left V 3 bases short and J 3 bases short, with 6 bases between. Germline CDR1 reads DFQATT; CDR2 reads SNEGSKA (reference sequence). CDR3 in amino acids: CSASPLYNEQFF. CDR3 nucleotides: TGCAGTGCTAGCCCTCTCTACAATGAGCAGTTCTTC.